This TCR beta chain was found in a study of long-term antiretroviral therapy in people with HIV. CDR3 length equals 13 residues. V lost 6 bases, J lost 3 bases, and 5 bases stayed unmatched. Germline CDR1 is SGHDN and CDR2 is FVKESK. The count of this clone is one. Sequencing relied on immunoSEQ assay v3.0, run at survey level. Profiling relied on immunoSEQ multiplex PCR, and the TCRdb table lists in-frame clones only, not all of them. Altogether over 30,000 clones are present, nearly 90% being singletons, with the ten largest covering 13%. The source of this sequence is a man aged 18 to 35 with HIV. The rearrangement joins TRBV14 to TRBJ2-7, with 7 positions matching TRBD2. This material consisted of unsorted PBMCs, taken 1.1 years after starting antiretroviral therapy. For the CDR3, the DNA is TGTGCCAGCAGTTTGGGACTACACTACGAGCAGTACTTC. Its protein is CASSLGLHYEQYF.